The T cell receptor (beta chain) under discussion was sequenced for a study of post-analysis software for immune sequencing data (dated by TCRdb to the mid-2010s). Some background on the complete study: Relapsing-remitting, secondary progressive and progressive-relapsing multiple sclerosis were recorded as disease courses, and subtype annotation was lacking for some patients. The multiple sclerosis patient repertoires were compared with some twelve previously published healthy control repertoires from donors aged about 6 to 26 years. A subset of samples was prepared in parallel using single-end sample barcoding, then pooled and co-amplified after Illumina adapter ligation.

The paper as a whole reports these results and caveats: Significantly lower normalized Chao1 diversity was found in multiple sclerosis patients than in controls, suggesting substantial peripheral T-cell clonal expansion. Direct clustering with F measure showed strong co-clustering of samples prepared in the same batch, prompting a batch-effect correction. The control group was slightly older than the multiple sclerosis patient group. Significantly higher frequencies in patients than in controls were found for about five TRBV segments, including TRBV5-6, TRBV5-1 and TRBV20-1.

TCR beta repertoires were profiled from peripheral blood of approximately 13 young patients with multiple sclerosis to demonstrate the VDJtools post-analysis software. Multiple sclerosis patients were children and adolescents aged about 6 to 15 years. Receptor libraries were prepared by PCR. Data came from an Illumina HiSeq 2500. Unique molecular identifiers were incorporated into TCR beta cDNA libraries to reduce PCR and sequencing biases. Some 500,000 cDNA molecules were obtained for every 1 to 10 million input T cells, so each molecule roughly corresponded to one T cell. The patient libraries were prepared and sequenced with the same protocol used for the earlier healthy control dataset. Within a given batch, samples were prepared together, multiplexed and sequenced on the same HiSeq lane. Processing in the source paper ran as follows. Raw barcoded reads were processed with MIGEC, discarding single-read molecular identifier groups before consensus assembly and CDR3 extraction. VDJtools was used for post-analysis of the clonotype tables, and diversity was normalized by down-sampling every dataset to the size of the smallest sample. To correct batch-related cross-sample contamination, repertoire overlap clustering matched CDR3 amino acid sequences but not nucleotide sequences. The raw public data were reprocessed by TCRdb itself: fastp quality trimming at Q25, MiXCR clonotype calling, in-frame beta chains only. Duplicate CDR3 protein sequences are folded into a single record with the most common DNA and genes. These V and J calls are TCRdb output, not the study's own analysis. Within this sample are about 820,000 distinct CDR3 sequences, with approximately 57% of them counted one time only. About 4.8% of the sample is taken by the ten largest.

A word on this clonotype: The antigen it recognizes is unknown. Base qualities were left out, and no much larger clone turns up one base away.

Deletion took 3 bases off V and 11 bases off J, with a span of 2 bases between the germline ends. CDR1 and CDR2, per the germline V gene, are SQVTM and ANQGSEA. The CDR3 runs 8 residues from the cysteine to the phenylalanine. Only the CDR3 portion is preserved as DNA: 24 bases, with reading frame beginning at the first base. The sample comprised blood. The sequence came from a girl under 18 with multiple sclerosis. The sequence joins TRBV29-1 to TRBJ2-1; the D segment cannot be called with confidence. The CDR3 corresponds to CSVDKQFF. In nucleotides, the sequence is TGCAGCGTTGATAAGCAGTTCTTC.